The entry below describes one TCR beta chain. Its specificity is not known. The data derive from a study of tumor-infiltrating lymphocytes in localized non-small cell lung cancer. For the study at large: Each patient gave resected tumor and non-adjacent uninvolved lung tissue.

Using immunoSEQ multiplex PCR, the repertoire was profiled, and TCRdb retains in-frame clones only, with some absent. The table includes several thousand clones, roughly 71% detected once. This CDR3 region has 14 residues. The germline CDR1 and CDR2 sequences are SGDLS and YYNGEE. V lost 0 bases and J lost 0, with 6 bases in between. Broader study findings: Available tissue quantity limited TCR sequencing to a patient subset. Tumors had more T cell infiltration than uninvolved lung, per TCRbeta sequencing and CD3 counts.

The receptor's source is a human donor with non-small cell lung cancer. The sequenced material came from lung tumor tissue. The gene calls are TRBV9 and TRBJ1-1; D is undetermined. CDR3 in DNA: TGTGCCAGCAGCGTAGACATTATGAACACTGAAGCTTTCTTT. It codes for CASSVDIMNTEAFF.